The rows below give T cell receptor beta chains drawn from one sample of a study of shared clonotypes between healthy human individuals. Profiling relied on immunoSEQ multiplex PCR, and the TCRdb table lists in-frame clones only, not all of them. The sample has millions of clones, about 93% seen once; the top ten hold roughly 1.8%. The specimen was naive CD8+ T cells from PBMCs. The receptors shown here come from a man younger than 30 in good health. Some clones in this sample may be carry-over from other donors' samples. The CDR3 runs from the conserved cysteine through the conserved F or W. D genes are given only for firm matches. The size field is filled for only some rows; it gives once, few, many or a size class.

CDR3 protein | CDR3 DNA | D gene | clone size | J gene | V gene
CASSPRTGGYTEAFF | TGTGCCAGCAGCCCTAGGACAGGGGGCTACACTGAAGCTTTCTTT | TRBD1 | - | TRBJ1-1 | TRBV7-9
CASSYSKGTGEPAQYF | TGTGCCAGCAGTTACTCGAAAGGGACAGGGGAGCCAGCGCAGTATTTT | TRBD1 | - | TRBJ2-3 | TRBV6-5
CASSLDTYEQYF | TGTGCCAGCAGCTTAGACACCTACGAGCAGTACTTC | - | few | TRBJ2-7 | TRBV11-2
CASSPVDGGTTGELFF | TGTGCCAGCTCACCTGTGGACGGCGGGACCACCGGGGAGCTGTTTTTT | - | - | TRBJ2-2 | TRBV18
CASSDGAQIYEQYF | TGTGCCAGCAGTGACGGGGCGCAGATATACGAGCAGTACTTC | - | - | TRBJ2-7 | TRBV2
CASSLGPGNQPQHF | TGTGCCAGCAGCTTAGGGCCGGGCAATCAGCCCCAGCATTTT | - | few | TRBJ1-5 | TRBV7-8
CASSVEGTGMNTEAFF | TGTGCCAGCAGCGTAGAAGGGACAGGGATGAACACTGAAGCTTTCTTT | TRBD1 | - | TRBJ1-1 | TRBV9
CASSTGPPMVREAFF | TGTGCCAGTAGTACGGGACCGCCGATGGTGAGGGAAGCTTTCTTT | - | - | TRBJ1-1 | TRBV19
CASSPGTDTQYF | TGTGCCAGCAGCCCTGGCACAGATACGCAGTATTTT | - | - | TRBJ2-3 | TRBV7-9
CASQNGGSYEQYF | TGTGCCAGTCAAAATGGGGGGTCCTACGAGCAGTACTTC | - | - | TRBJ2-7 | TRBV19
CASSYYSGANVLTF | TGTGCCAGCAGTTACTACTCTGGGGCCAACGTCCTGACTTTC | - | - | TRBJ2-6 | TRBV27
CASSYGQGLEKLFF | TGTGCCAGCAGCTATGGACAGGGGCTCGAAAAACTGTTTTTT | TRBD1 | - | TRBJ1-4 | TRBV27
CASSAPPTGRAGNTIYF | TGTGCCAGCAGCGCCCCTCCGACAGGGAGAGCTGGAAACACCATATATTTT | TRBD1 | - | TRBJ1-3 | TRBV9
CASSLGVGGQETQYF | TGTGCCAGCAGTTTAGGAGTCGGGGGGCAAGAGACCCAGTACTTC | TRBD2 | once | TRBJ2-5 | TRBV27
CASSSTQGEAYNEQFF | TGTGCCAGCAGTTCAACACAGGGGGAAGCCTACAATGAGCAGTTCTTC | TRBD1 | once | TRBJ2-1 | TRBV28
CASSGARTGGVGEQYF | TGTGCCAGCAGTGGAGCCAGGACAGGGGGAGTAGGCGAGCAGTACTTC | TRBD1 | - | TRBJ2-7 | TRBV2
CASSEEGRWTGELFF | TGTGCCAGCAGTGAGGAGGGCCGGTGGACCGGGGAGCTGTTTTTT | - | once | TRBJ2-2 | TRBV27
CASSQEYYLAEPQETQYF | TGCGCCAGCAGCCAAGAGTACTACCTAGCGGAACCCCAAGAGACCCAGTACTTC | TRBD2 | - | TRBJ2-5 | TRBV4-1
CASSLILALSTDTQYF | TGTGCCAGCAGTTTAATACTAGCCTTGAGCACAGATACGCAGTATTTT | - | - | TRBJ2-3 | TRBV27
CASSQDSRLAGRYEQYF | TGTGCCAGCAGCCAAGATTCTCGGCTAGCGGGAAGGTACGAGCAGTACTTC | TRBD2 | - | TRBJ2-7 | TRBV14
CASSEGTSGTYEQYF | TGTGCCAGCAGCGAGGGGACTAGCGGGACCTACGAGCAGTACTTC | TRBD2 | - | TRBJ2-7 | TRBV9
CAISEGVGTADGYTF | TGTGCCATCAGTGAAGGGGTCGGGACAGCTGATGGCTACACCTTC | TRBD1 | - | TRBJ1-2 | TRBV10-3
CASSIDRSQGSYEQYF | TGTGCCAGTAGTATAGATCGTTCACAGGGGTCCTACGAGCAGTACTTC | TRBD1 | - | TRBJ2-7 | TRBV19
CASSGDYEQYF | TGCGCCAGCAGTGGGGACTACGAGCAGTACTTC | - | - | TRBJ2-7 | TRBV10-2
CAIRELAQYEQYF | TGTGCCATCCGAGAGCTAGCGCAGTACGAGCAGTACTTC | - | - | TRBJ2-7 | TRBV7-9
CASSPLSGNEQFF | TGTGCCAGCAGTCCTTTAAGCGGCAATGAGCAGTTCTTC | - | - | TRBJ2-1 | TRBV28
CASSEGITTLTGDEDTIYF | TGTGCCAGCAGTGAAGGAATTACGACCCTAACAGGGGATGAGGACACCATATATTTT | TRBD1 | - | TRBJ1-3 | TRBV2
CASSLGGLAGGRTDTQYF | TGTGCCAGCAGCTTAGGGGGACTAGCGGGAGGAAGAACAGATACGCAGTATTTT | TRBD2 | - | TRBJ2-3 | TRBV11-3
CAANPTGNTEAFF | TGTGCCGCCAATCCGACGGGGAACACTGAAGCTTTCTTT | - | - | TRBJ1-1 | TRBV10-3
CASSQGLTRVGKNIQYF | TGCGCCAGCAGCCAAGGGTTGACCCGAGTTGGCAAAAACATTCAGTACTTC | - | - | TRBJ2-4 | TRBV4-3
CASSSWGGGRVQETQYF | TGTGCCAGCAGTTCCTGGGGCGGGGGCAGGGTCCAAGAGACCCAGTACTTC | - | - | TRBJ2-5 | TRBV28
CSVVASGNTIYF | TGCAGCGTTGTCGCTTCTGGAAACACCATATATTTT | - | - | TRBJ1-3 | TRBV29-1
CASSDPPGTHSYEQYF | TGTGCCAGCAGCGATCCACCCGGGACCCACTCCTACGAGCAGTACTTC | - | - | TRBJ2-7 | TRBV9
CASSSGPVPYEQYF | TGTGCCAGCAGCTCTGGCCCGGTGCCCTACGAGCAGTACTTC | - | - | TRBJ2-7 | TRBV27
CASSFLPEWGMSYNEQFF | TGTGCCAGCAGTTTTCTCCCCGAATGGGGAATGTCCTACAATGAGCAGTTCTTC | - | - | TRBJ2-1 | TRBV28
CASSLNIFGAGVYGYTF | TGTGCCAGCAGTTTAAATATCTTCGGGGCGGGGGTATATGGCTACACCTTC | - | - | TRBJ1-2 | TRBV27
CASSQEVSSSQETQYF | TGCGCCAGCAGCCAAGAAGTATCCAGCTCCCAAGAGACCCAGTACTTC | - | - | TRBJ2-5 | TRBV4-1
CASSPDTHRLGYTF | TGTGCCAGCAGCCCCGACACTCACCGTCTTGGCTACACCTTC | - | - | TRBJ1-2 | TRBV7-9
CASSSSPRGGAKNIQYF | TGTGCCAGCAGCTCTTCCCCCCGGGGGGGAGCCAAAAACATTCAGTACTTC | TRBD2 | - | TRBJ2-4 | TRBV7-2
CASSLGEGSMSYTF | TGTGCCAGCAGCTTAGGAGAGGGGAGTATGAGCTACACCTTC | - | - | TRBJ1-2 | TRBV13
CAISRDAQTNTGELFF | TGTGCCATCAGCAGAGACGCGCAAACGAACACCGGGGAGCTGTTTTTT | - | - | TRBJ2-2 | TRBV10-3
CASSPRTGNTGELFF | TGTGCCAGCAGCCCCAGGACAGGGAACACCGGGGAGCTGTTTTTT | TRBD1 | - | TRBJ2-2 | TRBV7-2
CSVQSPGKNTEAFF | TGCAGCGTTCAAAGCCCCGGGAAGAACACTGAAGCTTTCTTT | - | - | TRBJ1-1 | TRBV29-1
CSVEIPRTSGNSIYEQYF | TGCAGCGTTGAAATCCCCAGGACTAGCGGGAATTCGATCTACGAGCAGTACTTC | TRBD2 | - | TRBJ2-7 | TRBV29-1
CASSFTGTSGRDYEQYF | TGTGCCAGCAGCTTTACCGGGACTAGCGGGAGAGATTACGAGCAGTACTTC | TRBD2 | - | TRBJ2-7 | TRBV4-2